Reported below is one TCR beta chain. Its antigen remains unidentified. Sequenced by immunoSEQ multiplex PCR; TCRdb stores in-frame clones only, minus some. The sample contains 150,000 to 200,000 clones, approximately 90% of which appear only once. The sample comes from a study of T cell responses to AZD1222 COVID-19 vaccine. Notes on the study in general: CD4 TCRs linked to vaccination spanned spike, dominating at 160-218 and 743-854. Scientists sampled the repertoires only once the peak T cell response had passed. Females made up more of the donors, who were largely white British, and clonal diversity may have come out too low.

Pooling of second doses given at about 4 or about 12 weeks was done. The TCR originated in an adult who received the AZD1222 COVID-19 vaccine. Sequencing was performed on peripheral blood, taken 28 days after the second AZD1222 dose.

CDR3: CASSLDVRVAFF. The CDR3 DNA is TGTGCCAGCAGCTTGGATGTTCGGGTGGCTTTCTTT. This chain connects TRBV5-8 to TRBJ1-1; the D is unclear. This CDR3 is 12 amino acids long. CDR1 is SGHTS, CDR2 YDEGEE, per germline. The V end was cut by 0 bases, the J end by 11 bases, with 11 bases between. Full variable domain (missing parts from reference TRBV5-8 and TRBJ1-1): EAGVTQSPTHLIKTRGQQATLRCSPISGHTSVYWYQQALGLGLQFLLWYDEGEERNRGNFPPRFSGRQFPNYSSELNVNALELEDSALYLCASSLDVRVAFFGQGTRLTVV.